This passage covers 21 T cell receptor beta chains from one sample sequenced in a study of blood T cell repertoires in COVID-19. TCRdb's copy holds only in-frame clones and misses some; the assay was immunoSEQ multiplex PCR. The sample consists of 390,000 or so clones, roughly 90% of them appearing once. Sequenced input: peripheral blood. These TCRs come from a woman aged 30 to 39 with COVID-19, enrolled during active disease.

The chain is built from TRBV28 and TRBJ2-5; TRBD2 aligns across 14 bases. Germline V gene data show CDR1 as MDHEN and CDR2 as SYDVKM. The J segment lost 4 bases and the V segment lost 5 bases, leaving 18 bases of the junction unmatched. CDR3 length: 20 residues. CDR3 region: CASSQHIPGLAGASPETQYF. The CDR3 nucleotides read TGTGCCAGCAGTCAGCACATACCGGGACTAGCGGGGGCCTCACCAGAGACCCAGTACTTC.

This clone was seen once. The chain uses TRBV10-3 and TRBJ1-1, with 7 bases identical to TRBD1. This CDR3 is built from 12 residues. CDR1 and CDR2 (germline): ENHRY, SYGVKD. V gave up 10 bases and J gave up 4 bases; unmatched junction bases: 6. This CDR3 reads CATWTGLTEAFF. DNA of the CDR3: TGTGCCACCTGGACAGGTCTCACTGAAGCTTTCTTT.

Worth noting for this clone: The same CDR3 arises from other DNA sequences in this sample as well. The V and J genes are TRBV27 and TRBJ2-1; 13 bases agree with TRBD2. CDR1 and CDR2 (germline): MNHEY, SMNVEV (reference sequence). The ends lost 5 bases at V and 9 bases at J; junction bases unmatched: 7. The CDR3 is 15 residues long. The CDR3 sequence is CASSPWTSGRGEQFF. DNA for the CDR3: TGTGCCAGCAGTCCCTGGACTAGCGGGAGAGGTGAGCAGTTCTTC.

In this sample, this clone turned up once. V usage is TRBV18 and J usage is TRBJ2-5; no reliable D call. V lost 6 bases to trimming and J lost 3 bases, with 5 bases between them. Germline V gene lookup returns CDR1 KGHSH and CDR2 LQKENI. CDR3 length: 11 amino acids. CDR3 DNA sequence: TGTGCCAGCTCCCTCGAAGAGACCCAGTACTTC. Translation: CASSLEETQYF.

This clone has more than one count but fewer than ten. The chain uses TRBV4-2 and TRBJ2-1; TRBD2 matches 8 bases. The CDR3 is 18 residues long. The junction had 11 bases not matched to a gene; V was cut back by 4 bases and J by 0 bases. Germline V gene sequence: CDR1 LGHNA, CDR2 YNFKEQ. CDR3 sequence reads: CASSLRSGGASSYNEQFF. CDR3 nucleotides: TGTGCCAGCAGCCTAAGATCGGGGGGGGCTAGCTCCTACAATGAGCAGTTCTTC.

The chain carries TRBV6-2 or TRBV6-3 and TRBJ2-7; 12 bases line up with TRBD2. Trimming removed 0 bases from V and 3 bases from J; junction bases left unmatched: 3. Germline assignment: CDR1 MNHEY and CDR2 SVGEGT. The CDR3 spans 16 residues. The CDR3 nucleotides read TGTGCCAGCAGTTACTCGCAGACTAGCGGGAGCTACGAGCAGTACGTC. Amino acids: CASSYSQTSGSYEQYV.

In its sample, this clone was seen once. The rearrangement links TRBV5-6 to TRBJ2-7; a weak D match, TRBD1 (6 bases). Germline V CDR1 and CDR2: SGHDT, YYEEEE. The CDR3 runs to 13 residues. Trimming removed 4 bases from V and 2 bases from J, with 10 bases in between. The CDR3 region has the DNA TGTGCCAGCAGCCAGGGGTTGGCCTACGAGCAGTACGTC. Translated, it gives CASSQGLAYEQYV.

This chain connects TRBV15 to TRBJ2-3, with D tentatively TRBD1 (6 bases). Per germline, CDR1 LNHNV and CDR2 YYDKDF (reference sequence). The V end was cut by 1 base, the J end by 2 bases, with 16 bases between. The CDR3 is 17 residues long. The CDR3 nucleotides read TGTGCCACCAGCAGAGCCATTGGGACACTTGCCACAGATACGCAGTATTTT. It codes for CATSRAIGTLATDTQYF.

This chain joins TRBV7-2 and TRBJ1-2, with D tentatively TRBD1 (6 bases). The germline V gene encodes CDR1 SGHTA and CDR2 FQGNSA. The CDR3 consists of 15 residues. The V gene lost 5 bases and the J gene lost 4 bases, with 17 bases spanning the gap. CDR3 region: CASSPLGGGGYGYTF. In DNA, the CDR3 is TGTGCCAGCAGCCCCCTTGGAGGGGGGGGCTATGGCTACACCTTC.

This clone has a single count. V is TRBV28 and J is TRBJ2-1; 8 bases match TRBD1. With V trimmed by 6 bases and J by 5 bases, 9 bases remained unmatched. Germline V CDR1 and CDR2: MDHEN, SYDVKM. This CDR3 is 15 amino acids long. CDR3 sequence (DNA): TGTGCCAGCAGCCTGGACAGGGCAACCCACAATGAGCAGTTCTTC. Encoded protein: CASSLDRATHNEQFF.

V is TRBV19 and J is TRBJ1-2; D call uncertain. CDR3 length: 15 residues. The V end lost 1 base, the J end lost 5 bases, and 14 bases lay between the germline ends. CDR1 is LNHDA and CDR2 is SQIVND in the germline V gene (reference sequence). The CDR3 spells CASSIGGGPSYGYTF. As DNA, the CDR3 is TGTGCCAGTAGTATAGGGGGAGGGCCATCTTATGGCTACACCTTC.

The DNA of the CDR3 is TGTGCCAGCAGTTACGGTGGCGGGAGCTCCTACAATGAGCAGTTCTTC. This translates into CASSYGGGSSYNEQFF. This chain uses TRBV6-2 or TRBV6-3 with TRBJ2-1; 7 nucleotides align to TRBD2. The CDR3 has 16 residues. Trimming at V came to 2 bases and at J to 0 bases, leaving 4 bases not matched to a gene. Germline V lookup: CDR1 MNHEY, CDR2 SVGEGT.

V usage is TRBV30 and J usage is TRBJ1-1; no reliable D call. CDR1 is GTSNPN, CDR2 SVGIG, per germline (reference sequence). The CDR3 totals 16 residues. Deletions cut 8 bases from V and 0 bases from J, with 22 bases between. The CDR3 bases are TGTGCCCGCCCGTTGCGGTGGACTTACATGAACACTGAAGCTTTCTTT. It encodes CARPLRWTYMNTEAFF. Full variable domain (outside the CDR3, taken from reference TRBV30 and TRBJ1-1): SQTIHQWPATLVQPVGSPLSLECTVEGTSNPNLYWYRQAAGRGLQLLFYSVGIGQISSEVPQNLSASRPQDRQFILSSKKLLLSDSGFYLCARPLRWTYMNTEAFFGQGTRLTVV.

The rearrangement joins TRBV28 to TRBJ1-5; a weak D match, TRBD1 (6 bases). V lost 9 bases and J lost 0, with 18 bases in between. The length of the CDR3 is 16 residues. CDR1 and CDR2 (germline): MDHEN, SYDVKM. The CDR3, as DNA: TGTGCCAGTAAGTTAGCGGGGGCGGGTAGCAATCAGCCCCAGCATTTT. Amino acid sequence: CASKLAGAGSNQPQHF.

To note about this clone: An end of the junction does not agree with germline; a read error may underlie this. This chain connects TRBV7-7 to TRBJ2-5; perhaps D is TRBD1 or TRBD2 (7 bases each). The CDR3 runs 13 residues. Germline CDR1 reads SSHAT; CDR2 reads FNYEAQ (reference sequence). The CDR3 protein is CASSRGGEETQYF. For the CDR3, the DNA is TGTGCTAGCAGCAGGGGGGGGGAGGAGACCCAGTACTTC.

The chain combines TRBV18 with TRBJ1-5; 7 nucleotides line up with TRBD1. CDR3 length equals 16 residues. The V gene's germline CDR1 is KGHSH and CDR2 LQKENI. With 3 bases clipped from V and 5 bases from J, the junction kept 10 bases outside the gene matches. CDR3 sequence reads: CASSPAERGLDQPQHF. The CDR3 nucleotides read TGTGCCAGCTCACCCGCGGAAAGGGGGCTGGATCAGCCCCAGCATTTT.

This clone was observed a handful of times. The rearrangement joins TRBV15 to TRBJ1-1; TRBD1 matches at 7 bases. The CDR3 runs 12 residues. The germline gives CDR1 LNHNV, CDR2 YYDKDF (reference sequence). The V segment lost 0 bases and the J segment 11 bases; nucleotides outside the gene matches: 3. The CDR3 is CATSRETGLAFF. CDR3 coding DNA: TGTGCCACCAGCAGAGAGACAGGGTTGGCTTTCTTT. The complete variable domain, with remaining parts taken from reference TRBV15 and TRBJ1-1, reads DAMVIQNPRYQVTQFGKPVTLSCSQTLNHNVMYWYQQKSSQAPKLLFHYYDKDFNNEADTPDNFQSRRPNTSFCFLDIRSPGLGDTAMYLCATSRETGLAFFGQGTRLTVV.

The CDR3, as DNA: TGTGCCAGCAGTTCCCGCAATGAGCAGTTCTTC. Residues: CASSSRNEQFF. The gene calls are TRBV27 and TRBJ2-1; no definite D call. This CDR3 has 11 residues. Trimming left V 4 bases short and J 6 bases short, with 4 bases between. Looked up from germline, CDR1 is MNHEY and CDR2 is SMNVEV (reference sequence).

The chain joins TRBV13 to TRBJ2-2, with 7 bases fitting TRBD2. This CDR3 is 15 amino acids long. Trimming took 4 bases from V and 1 from J; bases not matched to a gene: 3. Per the germline V gene, CDR1 is PRHDT and CDR2 is FYEKMQ (reference sequence). The CDR3 region has the DNA TGTGCCAGCAGCTCGAGCGGGGTGAACACCGGGGAGCTGTTTTTT. Translating it yields CASSSSGVNTGELFF.

The V gene is TRBV6-5, the J gene TRBJ2-1; 10 bases are shared with TRBD2. V shed 0 bases, J shed 6 bases, and the junction held 5 bases outside the gene matches. Germline assignment: CDR1 MNHEY and CDR2 SVGAGI. CDR3 length equals 16 residues. CDR3: CASSYSPAGGPNEQFF. In DNA, the CDR3 is TGTGCCAGCAGTTACTCGCCAGCGGGGGGGCCCAATGAGCAGTTCTTC.

The chain employs TRBV4-3 and TRBJ1-4; D is possibly TRBD1 (5 bases). Trimming pared 1 base from V and 7 bases from J, leaving 19 bases between. The CDR3 spans 17 residues. Per the germline V gene, CDR1 is LGHNA and CDR2 is YSLEER. Here the CDR3 DNA reads TGCGCCAGCAGCCAAGGGGAGGGAGCGAGGGGCAGTGAAAAACTGTTTTTT. It encodes CASSQGEGARGSEKLFF.